This T cell receptor (beta chain) appears in the sequencing data of a study of blood T cell repertoires in COVID-19. About the study: Samples came from the United States, Italy and Spain, spanning acute and convalescent COVID-19. In each case, the material was cDNA or gDNA derived from T cells, B-cell-depleted T cells, or PBMCs.

How the authors handled the data: Amplified reference gene primers provided the basis for estimating nucleated cell counts. Sequencing used immunoSEQ multiplex PCR; TCRdb keeps in-frame clones, though not all of them. V, J and clone size are taken as reported in that table, and D and trimming were inferred from the DNA itself. The data show about 160,000 clones, 89% seen once. V trimming: 6 bases; J trimming: 7 bases; junction bases outside the gene matches: 3. The CDR3 is 12 amino acids. Germline V gives CDR1 MNHEY, CDR2 SVGAGI. This rearrangement joins TRBV6-5 to TRBJ1-2; TRBD1 matches at 9 bases. The TCR sequence derives from a man aged 60-69 years with acute or convalescent COVID-19. Sequencing input: peripheral blood. CDR3 DNA sequence: TGTGCCAGCAGAACAGGGGGCACTGGCTACACCTTC. It encodes CASRTGGTGYTF.